This entry lists 9 T cell receptor beta chains sequenced from one sample in a study of T cell repertoires in cytomegalovirus infection. TCRdb analysed the reads with MiXCR anew, one entry per CDR3 protein. This sample has about 190,000 distinct CDR3 sequences; 28% occur once, and the top ten carry 30% to 40%. Sequences were obtained from PBMCs. These receptors were collected from a human donor in good health (CMV status not recorded). Some clones in this sample may be carry-over from other donors' samples.

This clonotype showed up just a few times. The chain joins TRBV19 to TRBJ2-1; D is tentatively TRBD1 or TRBD2 (5 bases each). Germline V CDR1 and CDR2: LNHDA, SQIVND (reference sequence). The CDR3 contains 16 residues. The V gene lost 6 bases and the J gene lost 4 bases, with 19 bases spanning the gap. The CDR3, as DNA: TGTGCCAGTAGCAAAACCGGGACCGCCACTTACAATGAGCAGTTCTTC. Protein: CASSKTGTATYNEQFF.

The chain recombines TRBV7-3 with TRBJ1-1, with 8 bases identical to TRBD1. CDR1 is SGHTA, CDR2 FQGTGA, per germline. With 10 bases clipped from V and 0 bases from J, the junction kept 7 bases outside the gene matches. The CDR3 consists of 14 residues. Here the CDR3 reads CAIATGAMNTEAFF. The CDR3 nucleotides read TGTGCCATAGCGACAGGGGCCATGAACACTGAAGCTTTCTTT. Variable domain in full (rest from reference TRBV7-3 and TRBJ1-1): GAGVSQTPSNKVTEKGKYVELRCDPISGHTALYWYRQSLGQGPEFLIYFQGTGAADDSGLPNDRFFAVRPEGSVSTLKIQRTERGDSAVYLCAIATGAMNTEAFFGQGTRLTVV.

This clonotype turned up a few times. This sequence joins TRBV25-1 and TRBJ2-1; the D is unclear. Germline lookup yields CDR1 MGHDK and CDR2 SYGVNS. CDR3 size: 14 residues. Deletions cut 2 bases from V and 3 bases from J, with 8 bases between. This chain's CDR3 is CASSEELYYNEQFF. The DNA for the CDR3 is TGTGCCAGCAGTGAAGAACTGTACTACAATGAGCAGTTCTTC.

The table lists this clonotype with a few counts. The rearrangement links TRBV6-6 to TRBJ2-7; 8 bases align to TRBD2. Per germline, CDR1 MNHNY and CDR2 SVGAGI (reference sequence). The length of the CDR3 is 16 residues. Trimming cost V 2 bases and J 4 bases; bases outside gene matches: 10. The CDR3 here is CASSYRVGLDVYEQYF. Here the CDR3 DNA reads TGTGCCAGCAGTTACAGGGTGGGACTAGACGTGTACGAGCAGTACTTC.

This clonotype was recorded many times. The chain recombines TRBV7-2 with TRBJ2-5, with 9 nucleotides matching TRBD1. CDR1 is SGHTA, CDR2 FQGNSA, per germline. The CDR3 runs to 13 residues. V was clipped by 6 bases and J by 3 bases; unmatched bases: 2. This CDR3 is CASRWTGEETQYF. In DNA, the CDR3 is TGTGCCAGCAGGTGGACAGGGGAAGAGACCCAGTACTTC.

A few counts support this clonotype. V is TRBV6-6 and J is TRBJ2-2, with 7 bases fitting TRBD1. The ends lost 2 bases at V and 1 base at J; junction bases unmatched: 4. The germline V gene encodes CDR1 MNHNY and CDR2 SVGAGI (reference sequence). The CDR3 loop spans 16 amino acids. CDR3 bases: TGTGCCAGCAGTTACGAGGGGGCCGGGAACACCGGGGAGCTGTTTTTT. It translates to CASSYEGAGNTGELFF.

The chain uses TRBV10-3 and TRBJ2-7, with TRBD2 as a possible D gene (6 bases). The germline CDR1 and CDR2 sequences are ENHRY and SYGVKD. Trimming took 7 bases from V and 6 from J, leaving 22 bases between them. This CDR3 is built from 15 residues. In DNA, the CDR3 is TGTGCCATCACCGAATCCCGCGGAGGGGCTGGCGAGCAGTACTTC. It specifies CAITESRGGAGEQYF.

V gene TRBV6-2 or TRBV6-3 combines with J gene TRBJ2-7, with D possibly being TRBD1 (5 bases). This CDR3 is 15 amino acids long. Germline-derived CDR1 and CDR2 are MNHEY and SVGEGT. V was trimmed by 7 bases and J by 4 bases, leaving 20 bases between them. The CDR3 region has the DNA TGTGCCAGCATGATTAGGGGCTCTCGGCTTTACGAGCAGTACTTC. Its translation: CASMIRGSRLYEQYF.

V usage is TRBV7-3 and J usage is TRBJ2-2; D is uncertain. In germline, CDR1 is SGHTA, CDR2 FQGTGA. V shed 3 bases and J shed 1 base, with 3 bases lying between them. The CDR3 consists of 13 residues. This CDR3 reads CASSFGNTGELFF. In DNA form, the CDR3 reads TGTGCCAGCAGCTTTGGGAACACCGGGGAGCTGTTTTTT.